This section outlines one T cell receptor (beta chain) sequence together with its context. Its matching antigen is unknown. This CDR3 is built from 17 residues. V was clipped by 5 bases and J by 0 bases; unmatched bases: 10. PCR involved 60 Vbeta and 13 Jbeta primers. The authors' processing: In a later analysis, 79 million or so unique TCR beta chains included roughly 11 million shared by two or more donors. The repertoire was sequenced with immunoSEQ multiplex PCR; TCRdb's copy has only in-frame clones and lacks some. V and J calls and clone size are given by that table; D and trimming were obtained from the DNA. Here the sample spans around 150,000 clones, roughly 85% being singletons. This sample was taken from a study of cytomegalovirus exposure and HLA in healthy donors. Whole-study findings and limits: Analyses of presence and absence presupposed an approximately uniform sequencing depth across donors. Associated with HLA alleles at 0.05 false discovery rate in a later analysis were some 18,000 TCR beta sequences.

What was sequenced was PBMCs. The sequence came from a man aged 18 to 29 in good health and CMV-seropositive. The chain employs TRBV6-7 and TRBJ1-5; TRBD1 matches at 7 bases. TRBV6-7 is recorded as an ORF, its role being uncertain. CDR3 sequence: CASSVQGCRYSNQPQHF. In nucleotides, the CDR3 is TGTGCCAGCAGTGTACAGGGGTGTAGGTATAGCAATCAGCCCCAGCATTTT.